This T cell receptor beta chain originates from a study of T-cell memory formation after mild COVID-19. Germline V CDR1 and CDR2: SEHNR, FQNEAQ (reference sequence). This CDR3 has 16 residues. V was clipped by 6 bases and J by 2 bases; unmatched bases: 10. From the 5' RACE reads, TCRdb called clonotypes with MiXCR, one entry per CDR3 protein. The sample lists more than 150,000 distinct CDR3 sequences, about 22% occurring once. The sequenced material came from PBMCs or a T cell subset sorted from them (not recorded which). The J gene is TRBJ2-1, the V gene TRBV7-9, with 7 bases lining up with TRBD2. The sequence was collected from an adult woman who had mild COVID-19 (a few samples of this study predate the infection). Cell type and time point are not known. The CDR3 sequence: CASRHTLADPYNEQFF. The CDR3 DNA sequence: TGTGCCAGCAGACACACTCTAGCGGACCCCTACAATGAGCAGTTCTTC.